The 2 T cell receptor beta chains presented below share a single source sample, sequenced in a study of T cells in Graves' hyperthyroidism and ophthalmopathy. RNA transcripts served as the template for amplifying TCR beta CDR3 regions. The HTBI primer set served for first-round RT-PCR of the TCR CDR3. TCRdb reanalysed the multiplex PCR reads using MiXCR and keeps one entry per CDR3 protein. The sample has hundreds of thousands of distinct CDR3 sequences; 12% to 15% are singletons. Sequencing was carried out using blood. The receptor set was obtained from a woman between 55 and 75 years old with Graves' ophthalmopathy.

This clonotype was observed at least ten times. V gene TRBV27 combines with J gene TRBJ2-7, with 7 nucleotides matching TRBD2. The germline V gene has CDR1 MNHEY and CDR2 SMNVEV (reference sequence). V gave up 6 bases and J gave up 0 bases; unmatched junction bases: 11. This CDR3 contains 16 residues. In DNA form, the CDR3 reads TGTGCCAGCAGCCCAGAGGCACTAGCGATCTCCTACGAGCAGTACTTC. Its translation is CASSPEALAISYEQYF.

J is TRBJ2-3 and V is TRBV5-1; 10 nucleotides align to TRBD2. In germline, CDR1 is SGHRS, CDR2 YFSETQ. The junction had 3 bases not matched to a gene; V was cut back by 0 bases and J by 2 bases. The CDR3 runs 16 residues. The CDR3 is CASSLAGLAPTDTQYF. The CDR3 DNA is TGCGCCAGCAGCTTGGCGGGACTAGCGCCCACAGATACGCAGTATTTT.